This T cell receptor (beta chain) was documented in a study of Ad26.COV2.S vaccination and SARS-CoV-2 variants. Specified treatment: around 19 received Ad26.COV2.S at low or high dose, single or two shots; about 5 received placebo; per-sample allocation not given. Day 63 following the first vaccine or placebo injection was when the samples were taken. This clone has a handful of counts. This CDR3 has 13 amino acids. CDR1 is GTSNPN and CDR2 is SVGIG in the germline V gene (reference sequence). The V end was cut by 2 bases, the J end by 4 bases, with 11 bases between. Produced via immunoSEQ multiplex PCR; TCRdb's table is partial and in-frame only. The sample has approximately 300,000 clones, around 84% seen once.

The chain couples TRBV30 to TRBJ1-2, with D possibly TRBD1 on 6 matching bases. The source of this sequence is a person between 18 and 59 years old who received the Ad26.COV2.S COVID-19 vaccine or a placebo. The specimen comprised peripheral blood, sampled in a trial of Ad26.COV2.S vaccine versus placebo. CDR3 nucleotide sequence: TGTGCCTGGAGTCGCGACAGGCCCTATGGCTACACCTTC. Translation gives CAWSRDRPYGYTF.